This TCR beta chain stems from a study of neurological immune-mediated disorders. Notes on the study in general: Multiple sclerosis, the disease with the least TCR clonal expansion, fell below healthy controls, whereas HTLV-1-associated myelopathy showed the most.

Remarks on this clonotype: What it binds is unknown.

The authors made cDNA by 5'RACE with 10-nucleotide random UMIs. The authors obtained over 160 million TCR-beta sequences from 15-18 subjects per sequencing run. TCRdb fed the 5' RACE reads into MiXCR, producing one record per CDR3 protein. The sample shows tens of thousands of distinct CDR3 sequences, 2.5% to 3.5% of them seen only once. Trimming removed 3 bases at V and 9 bases at J, with 13 bases between. Per germline, CDR1 SGDLS and CDR2 YYNGEE. The CDR3 contains 13 residues. The TCR comes from a woman aged 45-59 years with multiple sclerosis. This chain joins TRBV9 and TRBJ2-1; D is perhaps TRBD1 (5 bases). The specimen sequenced was PBMCs. CDR3 loop: CASSEGVVLEQFF. CDR3 DNA sequence: TGTGCCAGCAGCGAAGGGGTGGTACTTGAGCAGTTCTTC.